The 29 T cell receptor beta chains given below trace back to one sample, sequenced in a study of blood T cell repertoires in COVID-19. TCRdb's copy holds only in-frame clones and misses some; the assay was immunoSEQ multiplex PCR. The sample records 150,000 to 200,000 clones, about 85% being singletons. Sequencing used peripheral blood. The source is a woman aged 45-65 years with COVID-19, enrolled during active disease.

Only a few counts were recorded for this clone. The chain links TRBV12-5 to TRBJ2-1; 7 bases align to TRBD1. CDR3 length: 16 residues. CDR1 LGHNT and CDR2 FRNRAP come from the germline V gene. Unmatched junction bases numbered 8, after V lost 1 base and J lost 5 bases. In DNA, the CDR3 is TGTGCTAGTGGTTTGGGTAAGACAGGGTCCCACAATGAGCAGTTCTTC. Encoded protein: CASGLGKTGSHNEQFF.

V usage is TRBV19 and J usage is TRBJ2-7; 8 nucleotides align to TRBD1. V dropped 5 bases and J dropped 4; count of bases not matched to a gene: 4. Germline V gene data show CDR1 as LNHDA and CDR2 as SQIVND (reference sequence). This CDR3 has 13 residues. CDR3 sequence (DNA): TGTGCCAGTAGTTACCAGGGGGCTTACGAGCAGTACTTC. Translating gives CASSYQGAYEQYF. Full variable domain (outside the CDR3, taken from reference TRBV19 and TRBJ2-7): DGGITQSPKYLFRKEGQNVTLSCEQNLNHDAMYWYRQDPGQGLRLIYYSQIVNDFQKGDIAEGYSVSREKKESFPLTVTSAQKNPTAFYLCASSYQGAYEQYFGPGTRLTVT.

This clone occurred a few times. CDR3 sequence reads: CASSHRTGGTEAFF. Written as DNA, the CDR3 is TGTGCCAGCAGCCATAGAACAGGGGGCACTGAAGCTTTCTTT. The rearrangement links TRBV7-6 to TRBJ1-1; TRBD1 agrees at 8 bases. This CDR3 has 14 residues. Germline V CDR1 and CDR2: SGHVS, FNYEAQ. V shed 5 bases and J 4 bases; nucleotides not matched to a gene: 6.

V is TRBV6-5 and J is TRBJ2-7; 9 bases are shared with TRBD1. The germline gives CDR1 MNHEY, CDR2 SVGAGI. V lost 7 bases, J lost 3 bases, and 7 bases stayed unmatched. CDR3 length equals 14 residues. Here the CDR3 reads CASTLEDRGYEQYF. The CDR3 DNA is TGTGCCAGCACTCTGGAGGACAGGGGCTACGAGCAGTACTTC.

This chain joins TRBV4-2 and TRBJ2-5, with a weak D call TRBD2 (6 bases). Per the germline V gene, CDR1 is LGHNA and CDR2 is YNFKEQ. V lost 0 bases and J lost 2, with 13 bases in between. This CDR3 is built from 16 residues. CDR3 region: CASSQDQFGGQETQYF. In DNA form, the CDR3 reads TGTGCCAGCAGCCAAGATCAGTTTGGGGGGCAAGAGACCCAGTACTTC.

The chain recombines TRBV6-1 with TRBJ1-6; D might be TRBD1 (6 bases). The CDR3 runs 17 residues. Germline V gene data show CDR1 as MNHNS and CDR2 as SASEGT. With 4 bases removed from V and 0 bases from J, the gap between germline ends came to 13 bases. The CDR3 protein is CASSGQVQSSYNSPLHF. The DNA for the CDR3 is TGTGCCAGCAGTGGACAGGTCCAGAGCTCCTATAATTCACCCCTCCACTTT.

V is TRBV28 and J is TRBJ2-1; no definite D call. Germline V gene data show CDR1 as MDHEN and CDR2 as SYDVKM. With 7 bases removed from V and 0 bases from J, the gap between germline ends came to 4 bases. This CDR3 has 12 amino acids. In nucleotides, the CDR3 is TGTGCCAGCATCGGCTCCTACAATGAGCAGTTCTTC. As protein: CASIGSYNEQFF. Full variable domain (missing parts from reference TRBV28 and TRBJ2-1): DVKVTQSSRYLVKRTGEKVFLECVQDMDHENMFWYRQDPGLGLRLIYFSYDVKMKEKGDIPEGYSVSREKKERFSLILESASTNQTSMYLCASIGSYNEQFFGPGTRLTVL.

The chain recombines TRBV7-3 with TRBJ2-1, with D hard to call. CDR1 is SGHTA, CDR2 FQGTGA, per germline. This CDR3 is 15 amino acids long. The V end was cut by 1 base, the J end by 7 bases, with 14 bases between. The CDR3: CASSLMPLSGNEQFF. In DNA, the CDR3 is TGTGCCAGCAGCTTAATGCCCCTATCCGGGAATGAGCAGTTCTTC. Full variable domain (remainder filled in from reference TRBV7-3 and TRBJ2-1): GAGVSQTPSNKVTEKGKYVELRCDPISGHTALYWYRQSLGQGPEFLIYFQGTGAADDSGLPNDRFFAVRPEGSVSTLKIQRTERGDSAVYLCASSLMPLSGNEQFFGPGTRLTVL.

The chain recombines TRBV9 with TRBJ1-6; tentatively, D is TRBD1 (5 bases). The CDR3 covers 14 residues. Germline V gene lookup returns CDR1 SGDLS and CDR2 YYNGEE. Trimming took 0 bases from V and 8 from J, leaving 9 bases between them. CDR3 sequence reads: CASSVDWGDSPLHF. The CDR3 region has the DNA TGTGCCAGCAGCGTAGATTGGGGGGATTCACCCCTCCACTTT.

The chain recombines TRBV18 with TRBJ2-1; D possibly corresponds to TRBD2 (5 bases). The CDR3 is 16 residues long. V lost 3 bases, J lost 0 bases, and 12 bases lay in between. Germline V gene data show CDR1 as KGHSH and CDR2 as LQKENI. CDR3 sequence (DNA): TGTGCCAGCTCACCGGAAGCGGCCCCCTCCTACAATGAGCAGTTCTTC. Its protein is CASSPEAAPSYNEQFF.

The gene calls are TRBV5-1 and TRBJ1-2, with 9 bases lining up with TRBD1. CDR1 SGHRS and CDR2 YFSETQ come from the germline V gene. The junction had 6 bases not matched to a gene; V was cut back by 5 bases and J by 1 base. This CDR3 is 15 amino acids long. The CDR3 protein is CASSWGTGNNYGYTF. The CDR3 nucleotides read TGCGCCAGCAGTTGGGGGACAGGGAATAACTATGGCTACACCTTC.

V is TRBV29-1 and J is TRBJ2-1, with D perhaps matching TRBD2 (7 bases). The CDR3 is made up of 14 amino acids. Germline CDR1 SQVTM, CDR2 ANQGSEA. V shed 2 bases and J shed 6 bases, with 14 bases lying between them. CDR3 loop: CSVERGGPSNEQFF. Here the CDR3 DNA reads TGCAGCGTTGAAAGGGGGGGGCCTTCCAATGAGCAGTTCTTC.

The rearrangement joins TRBV7-2 to TRBJ1-2; 9 positions agree with TRBD1. Germline lookup yields CDR1 SGHTA and CDR2 FQGNSA. With V trimmed by 7 bases and J by 7 bases, 16 bases remained unmatched. The CDR3 extends over 16 amino acids. The CDR3 protein is CASNSLTGTGYGGYTF. The DNA for the CDR3 is TGTGCCAGCAACTCCCTTACCGGGACAGGGTACGGTGGCTACACCTTC. Filled out from reference TRBV7-2 and TRBJ1-2, the complete variable domain reads GAGVSQSPSNKVTEKGKDVELRCDPISGHTALYWYRQSLGQGLEFLIYFQGNSAPDKSGLPSDRFSAERTGGSVSTLTIQRTQQEDSAVYLCASNSLTGTGYGGYTFGSGTRLTVV.

Here the CDR3 DNA reads TGTGCCAGCAGATCCGGACAGCCGAGTTACGAGCAGTACTTC. Amino acids: CASRSGQPSYEQYF. The chain carries TRBV28 and TRBJ2-7; D may be TRBD1 (6 bases). Germline V gene lookup returns CDR1 MDHEN and CDR2 SYDVKM. The CDR3 loop spans 14 amino acids. V lost 6 bases, J lost 4 bases, and 16 bases lay in between.

The chain carries TRBV5-4 and TRBJ2-3, with D hard to call. This CDR3 region has 13 residues. In germline, CDR1 is SGHNT, CDR2 YYREEE (reference sequence). V was trimmed by 3 bases and J by 5 bases, leaving 10 bases between them. The CDR3 nucleotides read TGTGCCAGCAGCTGGGCCTCCCAAGATACGCAGTATTTT. Translated, it gives CASSWASQDTQYF.

CDR3 amino acids: CASSFRGRVDEKLFF. CDR3 bases: TGTGCCAGCAGCTTCAGGGGCAGGGTTGATGAAAAACTGTTTTTT. The rearrangement joins TRBV5-8 to TRBJ1-4; D possibly corresponds to TRBD1 (6 bases). V gave up 2 bases and J gave up 6 bases, with 14 bases separating them. Germline CDR1 and CDR2: SGHTS and YDEGEE. The length of the CDR3 is 15 residues.

This chain connects TRBV28 to TRBJ2-5, with a possible D match to TRBD1 (6 bases). Trimming shortened V by 6 bases and J by 2 bases, and 10 bases separated the two germline ends. The CDR3 consists of 13 residues. CDR1 is MDHEN, CDR2 SYDVKM, per germline. Here the CDR3 DNA reads TGTGCCAGCAGAACAACAGGGCAAGAGACCCAGTACTTC. Amino acids: CASRTTGQETQYF.

The chain is built from TRBV11-2 and TRBJ2-3; D might be TRBD1 (5 bases). The CDR3 loop spans 14 amino acids. Trimming pared 5 bases from V and 5 bases from J, leaving 14 bases between. The germline gives CDR1 SGHAT, CDR2 FQNNGV. The CDR3 spells CASSVRASEDTQYF. In DNA, the CDR3 is TGTGCCAGCAGCGTCAGGGCCAGCGAAGATACGCAGTATTTT.

This chain connects TRBV30 to TRBJ1-1; 8 nucleotides agree with TRBD1. V lost 5 bases to trimming and J lost 1 base; unmatched junction nucleotides: 3. Germline V gene lookup returns CDR1 GTSNPN and CDR2 SVGIG (reference sequence). There are 13 residues in the CDR3. The CDR3 here is CAWVDRGNTEAFF. The CDR3, as DNA: TGTGCCTGGGTAGACAGGGGGAACACTGAAGCTTTCTTT.

The V gene is TRBV18, the J gene TRBJ2-5, with TRBD1 identical over 11 bases. V lost 5 bases to trimming and J lost 3 bases; unmatched junction nucleotides: 5. CDR3 length: 15 residues. CDR1 is KGHSH and CDR2 is LQKENI in the germline V gene. The DNA of the CDR3 is TGTGCCAGCTCATTCGGGACAGGGGGAAAAGAGACCCAGTACTTC. It specifies CASSFGTGGKETQYF.

On this clone: This sample includes further DNA sequences coding for the same CDR3. The chain has TRBV5-1 and TRBJ2-7, with TRBD2 as a possible D gene (6 bases). With 4 bases removed from V and 3 bases from J, the gap between germline ends came to 17 bases. This CDR3 contains 15 residues. Per the germline V gene, CDR1 is SGHRS and CDR2 is YFSETQ. The CDR3 DNA sequence: TGCGCCAGCAGCCCTGGGGGGACGGGGAACTACGAGCAGTACTTC. This codes for CASSPGGTGNYEQYF.

The chain links TRBV4-2 to TRBJ2-5, with a tentative D call TRBD2 (7 bases). Trimming shortened V by 0 bases and J by 5 bases, and 16 bases separated the two germline ends. Germline values: CDR1 LGHNA, CDR2 YNFKEQ. The CDR3 covers 16 residues. CDR3 residues: CASSQDYGGGLETQYF. As DNA, the CDR3 is TGTGCCAGCAGCCAAGATTATGGGGGGGGCCTGGAGACCCAGTACTTC.

V and J are TRBV29-1 and TRBJ2-3; TRBD1 aligns across 9 bases. The J segment lost 3 bases and the V segment lost 4 bases, leaving 2 bases of the junction unmatched. This CDR3 is built from 13 residues. Looked up from germline, CDR1 is SQVTM and CDR2 is ANQGSEA. The CDR3 DNA reads TGCAGCGTTGTGGGACAGGGTACAGATACGCAGTATTTT. Protein product: CSVVGQGTDTQYF.

This sequence joins TRBV2 and TRBJ2-3; no clear D. The CDR3 is made up of 12 amino acids. CDR1 is SNHLY, CDR2 FYNNEI, per germline. Trimming shortened V by 5 bases and J by 0 bases, and 3 bases separated the two germline ends. CDR3 in DNA: TGTGCCAGCAGTACTAGCACAGATACGCAGTATTTT. As protein: CASSTSTDTQYF.

V and J are TRBV3-1 (or the pseudogene TRBV3-2) and TRBJ1-1, with D tentatively TRBD1 (5 bases). The germline CDR1 and CDR2 sequences are LGHDT and YNNKEL (reference sequence). V was pared by 6 bases and J by 0 bases, with 11 bases between. The CDR3 is made up of 14 amino acids. This CDR3 reads CASRLTDMNTEAFF. DNA for the CDR3: TGTGCCAGCAGGTTGACAGATATGAACACTGAAGCTTTCTTT.

The rearrangement joins TRBV2 to TRBJ1-1; D is possibly TRBD1 (5 bases). CDR1 and CDR2 (germline): SNHLY, FYNNEI. The V end was cut by 3 bases, the J end by 0 bases, with 14 bases between. The CDR3 contains 16 residues. CDR3 residues: CASSDGQGKMNTEAFF. The CDR3 region has the DNA TGTGCCAGCAGTGACGGGCAGGGAAAAATGAACACTGAAGCTTTCTTT.

This chain joins TRBV19 and TRBJ1-1; 9 nucleotides match TRBD1. Germline V gene data show CDR1 as LNHDA and CDR2 as SQIVND (reference sequence). The CDR3 contains 15 residues. V trimming: 3 bases; J trimming: 2 bases; junction bases outside the gene matches: 4. The CDR3 region has the DNA TGTGCCAGTAGTATTCCGACAGGGGGTAACACTGAAGCTTTCTTT. Amino acid sequence: CASSIPTGGNTEAFF.

The chain joins TRBV28 to TRBJ2-5; D is perhaps TRBD1 (6 bases). This CDR3 contains 12 residues. Trimming took 5 bases from V and 9 from J, leaving 13 bases between them. CDR1 is MDHEN, CDR2 SYDVKM, per germline. CDR3 nucleotides: TGTGCCAGCAGTAAACAGGGTTTGGCCCAGTACTTC. As protein: CASSKQGLAQYF.

The rearrangement links TRBV12-5 to TRBJ2-1, with TRBD1 matching over 9 bases. J lost 7 bases, V lost 7 bases, and 11 bases had no gene match. Germline V lookup: CDR1 LGHNT, CDR2 FRNRAP. CDR3 length: 15 residues. In DNA form, the CDR3 reads TGTGCTAGTGACAGGGGGACAGGGTTTTGGAATGAGCAGTTCTTC. This codes for CASDRGTGFWNEQFF.